These T cell receptor beta chains were read from a single sample in a study of CD8+ T cells in alopecia areata. Sequencing used immunoSEQ multiplex PCR; TCRdb keeps in-frame clones, though not all of them. This sample has 130,000 or so clones, with approximately 49% found just once. Sample: CD8+ T cells sorted from blood, taken at week 0. The receptors stem from a human donor with alopecia areata. Each CDR3 is given with its conserved first and last residue. D genes are given only for firm matches. Rows may omit the clone size; those that give it use once, few, many or a size class.

cdr3_nt | cdr3_aa | clone_size | d_call | v_call | cdr3_length | j_call
TGTGCCAGCAGTTTATCACCCGGTACTAGAATAGAGACCCAGTACTTC | CASSLSPGTRIETQYF | NA | NA | TRBV27 | 16 | TRBJ2-5
TGCAGCGTTGTAGAAGCGGGGATAGCGAACACCGGGGAGCTGTTTTTT | CSVVEAGIANTGELFF | NA | TRBD2 | TRBV29-1 | 16 | TRBJ2-2
TGTGCCAGCAGTGCGGGGATATACTCCTACGAGCAGTACTTC | CASSAGIYSYEQYF | NA | NA | TRBV2 | 14 | TRBJ2-7
TGTGCCAGCAGCAAGACAGGGCAAACCCATCAGCCCCAGCATTTT | CASSKTGQTHQPQHF | few | TRBD1 | TRBV6-1 | 15 | TRBJ1-5
TGCGCCAGCAGCTCCCCAGGGTTCTCCTACAATGAGCAGTTCTTC | CASSSPGFSYNEQFF | NA | NA | TRBV5-1 | 15 | TRBJ2-1
TGCGCCAGCAGCCAAGTAGACAGGGGTCCCTACAATGAGCAGTTCTTC | CASSQVDRGPYNEQFF | few | TRBD1 | TRBV4-1 | 16 | TRBJ2-1
TGCGCCAGCAGCCCGGGGGGGGTCCCTGGGGCCAACGTCCTGACTTTC | CASSPGGVPGANVLTF | NA | TRBD2 | TRBV4-1 | 16 | TRBJ2-6
TGCGCCAGCAGCCAAGGCACCGGGGAGCTGTTTTTT | CASSQGTGELFF | NA | NA | TRBV4-3 | 12 | TRBJ2-2
TGTGCCAGCAGTGAAGGGATGACGAACACTGAAGCTTTCTTT | CASSEGMTNTEAFF | few | NA | TRBV6-5 | 14 | TRBJ1-1
TGCGCCAGCAGCTTGGATGGAAGCAACGTACCCTATGGCTACACCTTC | CASSLDGSNVPYGYTF | NA | NA | TRBV5-1 | 16 | TRBJ1-2
TGTGCCAGCAGTCAGGGGGCCGAGCAGTACTTC | CASSQGAEQYF | NA | TRBD1 | TRBV5-4 | 11 | TRBJ2-7
TGTGCCAGCAGCGTAGAGGGACAGATCTCACCCCTCCACTTT | CASSVEGQISPLHF | NA | TRBD1 | TRBV9 | 14 | TRBJ1-6
TGTGCCAGCATCCCCACGGTCCGTACCGCCAGCTCCTACGAGCAGTACTTC | CASIPTVRTASSYEQYF | few | NA | TRBV7-4 | 17 | TRBJ2-7
TGCAGCGTTGAGTTTTCCTATGGCTACACCTTC | CSVEFSYGYTF | NA | NA | TRBV29-1 | 11 | TRBJ1-2
TGCAGCGCGTGGGATGAGCCTTACACTGAAGCTTTCTTT | CSAWDEPYTEAFF | few | NA | TRBV29-1 | 13 | TRBJ1-1
TGCGCCAGCAGCTCCGGACTGTACCGGGACAGGGTAATCGGGGCCAACGTCCTGACTTTC | CASSSGLYRDRVIGANVLTF | NA | TRBD1 | TRBV5-1 | 20 | TRBJ2-6
TGCAGCGTTGAGTCGAAGGGGGGGGACTATGGCTACACCTTC | CSVESKGGDYGYTF | NA | NA | TRBV29-1 | 14 | TRBJ1-2
TGTGCCAGCAGCTTAGATGCTAGCCACCAAGAGACCCAGTACTTC | CASSLDASHQETQYF | NA | NA | TRBV11-2 | 15 | TRBJ2-5
TGTGCCAGCAGTTTTCAGGGGGCAGGTACTGAAGCTTTCTTT | CASSFQGAGTEAFF | few | TRBD1 | TRBV28 | 14 | TRBJ1-1
TGTGCCATCAGTGAGGAGGGGGCGTATAATTCACCCCTCCACTTT | CAISEEGAYNSPLHF | few | TRBD1 | TRBV10-3 | 15 | TRBJ1-6
TGTGCCACCAGCAGGGGCCTGAACACTGAAGCTTTCTTT | CATSRGLNTEAFF | NA | NA | TRBV15 | 13 | TRBJ1-1
TGTGCCAGCAGCTCCTTTCTAGATCTCTACGAGCAGTACTTC | CASSSFLDLYEQYF | once | NA | TRBV5-6 | 14 | TRBJ2-7
TGTGCCAGCAGCTCCCGGGAGGCTGAAAAACTGTTTTTT | CASSSREAEKLFF | few | NA | TRBV5-4 | 13 | TRBJ1-4
TGTGCCAGCAGTTTTACAGGGGGGGAGCTGTTTTTT | CASSFTGGELFF | NA | NA | TRBV2 | 12 | TRBJ2-2
TGTGCCAGCAGCCCCACAGGGAGTCGGGGGTACGAGCAGTACTTC | CASSPTGSRGYEQYF | NA | NA | TRBV13 | 15 | TRBJ2-7
TGTGCCAGCAGCCAGCAACCGGGATCTTCTATCACAGATACGCAGTATTTT | CASSQQPGSSITDTQYF | NA | NA | TRBV4-2 | 17 | TRBJ2-3
TGTGCCAGCAGTTTGTTTGGGGTAGAGACCCAGTACTTC | CASSLFGVETQYF | NA | NA | TRBV27 | 13 | TRBJ2-5
TGTGCCAGCAGCCAAGGGGGGGAAAACACTGAAGCTTTCTTT | CASSQGGENTEAFF | few | NA | TRBV14 | 14 | TRBJ1-1
TGTGCCAGCAGCTGGGGACAGGCTGGCTACGAGCAGTACTTC | CASSWGQAGYEQYF | NA | TRBD1 | TRBV5-6 | 14 | TRBJ2-7
TGTGCCAGCAGCTTAGCAGGGGGCGGTGATGAAAAACTGTTTTTT | CASSLAGGGDEKLFF | once | TRBD1 | TRBV13 | 15 | TRBJ1-4
TGTGCCAGCAGTTACGTTCTGACAGGCGCTGAAGCTTTCTTT | CASSYVLTGAEAFF | NA | NA | TRBV6-5 | 14 | TRBJ1-1
TGTGCCAGCACCCCAGGGGCAGGGGCCTACGAGCAGTACTTC | CASTPGAGAYEQYF | NA | NA | TRBV6-6 | 14 | TRBJ2-7
TGCAGCGTTGAGGGGGGGTCCTACAATGAGCAGTTCTTC | CSVEGGSYNEQFF | NA | TRBD2 | TRBV29-1 | 13 | TRBJ2-1
TGTGCCTCCGAGGCCCCCATGGGCTCCTACGAGCAGTACTTC | CASEAPMGSYEQYF | NA | NA | TRBV30 | 14 | TRBJ2-7
TGTGCCAGCAGCGGGGTCGGGGTCGCAGATACGCAGTATTTT | CASSGVGVADTQYF | once | NA | TRBV9 | 14 | TRBJ2-3
TGTGCCAGCAGTTTCGGAATAGCGGGGCACCAAGAGACCCAGTACTTC | CASSFGIAGHQETQYF | NA | TRBD2 | TRBV27 | 16 | TRBJ2-5
TGTGCCAGCAGCGACCGACAGGGTTACTACGAGCAGTACTTC | CASSDRQGYYEQYF | NA | TRBD1 | TRBV5-6 | 14 | TRBJ2-7
TGTGCCAGCAGTCCCCTAAAGGGCCAGTGGGAATCAGATACGCAGTATTTT | CASSPLKGQWESDTQYF | NA | NA | TRBV28 | 17 | TRBJ2-3
TGTGCCAGCAGCTTAGCGACATACGAGCAGTACTTC | CASSLATYEQYF | few | NA | TRBV5-6 | 12 | TRBJ2-7
TGTGCCAGCAGCGACGGACAGGGGTACGAGCAGTACTTC | CASSDGQGYEQYF | few | TRBD1 | TRBV7-6 | 13 | TRBJ2-7
TGTGCCAGCAGTTTACTCCCAGCCAGCACAGATACGCAGTATTTT | CASSLLPASTDTQYF | NA | NA | TRBV27 | 15 | TRBJ2-3
TGTGCCACCAGCAGTCCGGGACAAAGTATAACTGAAGCTTTCTTT | CATSSPGQSITEAFF | NA | NA | TRBV15 | 15 | TRBJ1-1
TGTGCCAGCGTGGGATGGGGGGAGACCCAGTACTTC | CASVGWGETQYF | few | NA | TRBV7-8 | 12 | TRBJ2-5
TGCAGCGTTACCGACGGCTACGAGCAGTACTTC | CSVTDGYEQYF | NA | NA | TRBV29-1 | 11 | TRBJ2-7
TGCAGCGTTGAGGCAGGACCCCCCTACGAGCAGTACTTC | CSVEAGPPYEQYF | few | NA | TRBV29-1 | 13 | TRBJ2-7
TGTGCCAGCAGCTCCCACCCCAAACAGGGGGACGAGCAGTTCTTC | CASSSHPKQGDEQFF | many | TRBD1 | TRBV7-3 | 15 | TRBJ2-1
TGTGCTAGTGGTTTGCAAGACAGAGAAAGGGTCTACGAGCAGTACTTC | CASGLQDRERVYEQYF | NA | NA | TRBV12-5 | 16 | TRBJ2-7
TGTGCCAGCAGCGACCTCGGGGGCCGACAGTACTTC | CASSDLGGRQYF | few | NA | TRBV7-9 | 12 | TRBJ2-7